The next 16 T cell receptor beta chains were all read from a single sample in a study of patients and donors after allogeneic stem cell transplantation. TCRdb used MiXCR to reprocess the RT-PCR reads, holding one entry per CDR3 protein. This sample has about 1,700 distinct CDR3 sequences, with 23% found just once. Sample: blood, either unsorted or a sorted T cell fraction (not recorded which). These receptors all come from a human donor who was either an allogeneic HSCT recipient or a stem cell or donor lymphocyte infusion donor (not recorded which). It is not recorded whose cells these are; they may come from a transplant donor.

The J gene is TRBJ2-7, the V gene TRBV9, with TRBD1 matching 7 bases. The length of the CDR3 is 15 residues. Germline assignment: CDR1 SGDLS and CDR2 YYNGEE. J was trimmed by 0 bases and V by 0 bases; bases with no gene match: 3. This chain's CDR3 is CASSVGTGPSYEQYF. CDR3 DNA: TGTGCCAGCAGCGTAGGGACAGGACCCTCCTACGAGCAGTACTTC.

This clonotype was counted only a few times. The CDR3 reads CASSLATMGGELFF. Written as DNA, the CDR3 is TGTGCCAGCAGTTTGGCTACCATGGGCGGGGAGCTGTTTTTT. The gene calls are TRBV12-3 or TRBV12-4 and TRBJ2-2; D is uncertain. The CDR3 covers 14 residues. Deletions cut 3 bases from V and 7 bases from J, with 12 bases between.

This clonotype is medium-sized by share. The genes are TRBV29-1 and TRBJ1-2; D may be TRBD1 (5 bases). Germline CDR1 and CDR2: SQVTM and ANQGSEA. The length of the CDR3 is 12 residues. Trimming shortened V by 4 bases and J by 3 bases, and 9 bases separated the two germline ends. The CDR3 nucleotides read TGCAGCGTTGCCGTGGGGGACTATGGCTACACCTTC. Its translation is CSVAVGDYGYTF. Full variable domain (outside the CDR3, taken from reference TRBV29-1 and TRBJ1-2): SAVISQKPSRDICQRGTSLTIQCQVDSQVTMMFWYRQQPGQSLTLIATANQGSEATYESGFVIDKFPISRPNLTFSTLTVSNMSPEDSSIYLCSVAVGDYGYTFGSGTRLTVV.

This clonotype was seen just once. This chain connects TRBV5-1 to TRBJ1-2, with D uncertain. The germline CDR1 and CDR2 sequences are SGHRS and YFSETQ. V lost 4 bases to trimming and J lost 2 bases, with 15 bases between them. The CDR3 covers 15 residues. The CDR3 nucleotides are TGCGCCAGCAGCCTTAGCCCGACGGAGAACTATGGCTACACCTTC. Its protein is CASSLSPTENYGYTF.

The chain uses TRBV7-6 and TRBJ2-3, with 7 nucleotides matching TRBD2. The trim removed 6 bases at V and 6 bases at J, leaving 6 bases unmatched. This CDR3 region has 13 residues. Looked up from germline, CDR1 is SGHVS and CDR2 is FNYEAQ. The CDR3 coding sequence is TGTGCCAGCAGTCACCGGGGGGAGGATACGCAGTATTTT. Translating it yields CASSHRGEDTQYF.

This clonotype was observed a few times. This chain links TRBV4-2 with TRBJ1-2; 7 nucleotides align to TRBD1. Trimming removed 4 bases from V and 0 bases from J; junction bases left unmatched: 2. This CDR3 has 14 residues. Germline V gives CDR1 LGHNA, CDR2 YNFKEQ. The CDR3, as DNA: TGTGCCAGCAGCCGGGACAGCACTAACTATGGCTACACCTTC. This sequence encodes CASSRDSTNYGYTF.

The J gene is TRBJ2-5, the V gene TRBV3-1; D not resolved. Germline CDR1 reads LGHDT; CDR2 reads YNNKEL (reference sequence). V was cut by 1 base and J by 4 bases, with 7 bases left in between. This CDR3 spans 13 amino acids. CDR3 coding DNA: TGTGCCAGCAGCCAAGCCTCTGGAGAGACCCAGTACTTC. Its protein is CASSQASGETQYF.

This clonotype is classed as medium-sized (0.01 to 0.1%). This chain links TRBV7-3 with TRBJ2-1; either TRBD1 or TRBD2 may fit D (5 bases each). Germline values: CDR1 SGHTA, CDR2 FQGTGA. Trimming shortened V by 3 bases and J by 2 bases, and 8 bases separated the two germline ends. There are 14 residues in the CDR3. The CDR3 sequence is CASSLGDPYNEQFF. CDR3 coding DNA: TGTGCCAGCAGCTTGGGGGACCCCTACAATGAGCAGTTCTTC.

This clonotype was picked up a small number of times. The chain uses TRBV2 and TRBJ2-3; no firm D call. Germline assignment: CDR1 SNHLY and CDR2 FYNNEI. V lost 5 bases and J 6 bases, leaving 6 bases between the germline ends. This CDR3 has 11 amino acids. CDR3 sequence reads: CASSSVDTQYF. The CDR3 nucleotides are TGTGCCAGCAGTTCAGTGGATACGCAGTATTTT.

In this sample, this clonotype is medium-sized. The rearrangement joins TRBV10-3 to TRBJ2-5; the D is unclear. Deletions cut 3 bases from V and 1 base from J, with 9 bases between. CDR1 and CDR2 from the germline V gene are ENHRY and SYGVKD. The CDR3 runs 14 residues. The CDR3 loop reads CAISEGRLQETQYF. CDR3 coding DNA: TGTGCCATCAGTGAAGGACGGCTCCAAGAGACCCAGTACTTC.

The gene calls are TRBV5-1 and TRBJ2-3; the D is unclear. With 0 bases removed from V and 2 bases from J, the gap between germline ends came to 4 bases. The CDR3 covers 13 residues. Looked up from germline, CDR1 is SGHRS and CDR2 is YFSETQ. The CDR3 nucleotides are TGCGCCAGCAGCTTGGACACCACAGATACGCAGTATTTT. It yields the protein CASSLDTTDTQYF.

The rearrangement joins TRBV7-2 to TRBJ2-5, with 9 nucleotides matching TRBD2. The CDR3 has 16 residues. The germline V gene encodes CDR1 SGHTA and CDR2 FQGNSA. Germline trimming cut 3 bases from V and 1 base from J; bases unmatched to any gene: 6. The DNA of the CDR3 is TGTGCCAGCAGCTTTTCTCTAGCGGGGCCCCAAGAGACCCAGTACTTC. Translated: CASSFSLAGPQETQYF.

The V gene is TRBV20-1, the J gene TRBJ2-7; TRBD1 might be the D (8 bases). V gave up 6 bases and J gave up 2 bases, with 14 bases separating them. Germline V lookup: CDR1 DFQATT, CDR2 SNEGSKA (reference sequence). This CDR3 is 13 amino acids long. Written as DNA, the CDR3 is TGCAGTGCCGTACAGGGGGGGACCTACGAGCAGTACTTC. Amino acids: CSAVQGGTYEQYF.

By sample fraction, this clonotype is large. The chain couples TRBV5-6 to TRBJ1-3; no clear D. V was clipped by 2 bases and J by 0 bases, with 3 bases between them. The CDR3 runs to 13 residues. Germline values: CDR1 SGHDT, CDR2 YYEEEE. In DNA form, the CDR3 reads TGTGCCAGCAGCTTCAGCTCTGGAAACACCATATATTTT. Residues: CASSFSSGNTIYF. Combining the CDR3 with reference TRBV5-6 and TRBJ1-3 gives the whole variable domain DAGVTQSPTHLIKTRGQQVTLRCSPKSGHDTVSWYQQALGQGPQFIFQYYEEEERQRGNFPDRFSGHQFPNYSSELNVNALLLGDSALYLCASSFSSGNTIYFGEGSWLTVV.

Relative to its sample, this clonotype is medium-sized. V usage is TRBV7-2 and J usage is TRBJ2-1; D is undetermined. Trimming shortened V by 0 bases and J by 6 bases, and 6 bases separated the two germline ends. CDR1 and CDR2 (germline): SGHTA, FQGNSA. The CDR3 spans 13 residues. This CDR3 is CASSLAKANEQFF. Written as DNA, the CDR3 is TGTGCCAGCAGCTTAGCCAAAGCCAATGAGCAGTTCTTC.

The chain is built from TRBV7-9 and TRBJ1-1; 8 bases line up with TRBD1. The CDR3 loop spans 13 amino acids. Germline CDR1 is SEHNR and CDR2 is FQNEAQ (reference sequence). J gave up 8 bases and V 6 bases, and 8 bases lay outside the gene matches. CDR3 DNA: TGTGCCAGCAGTCCCCGACAGGGGCGGGAAGCTTTCTTT. Residues: CASSPRQGREAFF.